This is a list of T cell receptor beta chains from one sample in a study of shared clonotypes between healthy human individuals. This table comes from immunoSEQ multiplex PCR, and its TCRdb copy is limited to in-frame clones, with some not included. The repertoire holds around 750,000 clones, with around two thirds as singletons. The source material was memory CD4+ T cells sorted from blood. All receptors come from a woman in her twenties or thirties in good health. Both conserved end residues are part of each CDR3. D genes are given only for firm matches. The size field is filled for only some rows; it gives once, few, many or a size class.

.	.	TRBV7-6	TRBJ1-1	CASSLGTANTEAFF	TGTGCCAGCAGCTTGGGGACGGCGAACACTGAAGCTTTCTTT
.	.	TRBV9	TRBJ2-7	CASSGGGESPYEQYF	TGTGCCAGCAGCGGAGGGGGGGAGTCCCCCTACGAGCAGTACTTC
.	.	TRBV6-1	TRBJ1-1	CASKRTLGNTEAFF	TGTGCCAGCAAGCGGACCCTGGGGAACACTGAAGCTTTCTTT
.	.	TRBV11-2	TRBJ2-4	CASSSLSQGRGNIQYF	TGTGCCAGCAGCTCTCTCTCACAGGGTCGGGGAAACATTCAGTACTTC
.	.	TRBV1	TRBJ2-7	CTSSRYPRDEQYF	TGCACCAGCAGCCGATACCCAAGGGACGAGCAGTACTTC
.	.	TRBV11-3	TRBJ2-7	CASSLGAALVF	TGTGCCAGCAGCTTAGGAGCAGCCCTAGTCTTC
.	TRBD1	TRBV5-1	TRBJ2-7	CASSRWPYTGEGKRYEQYF	TGCGCCAGCAGCCGATGGCCGTATACAGGGGAAGGGAAGCGATACGAGCAGTACTTC
few	.	TRBV5-8	TRBJ2-3	CASSQTKIAQYF	TGTGCCAGCAGCCAGACTAAGATCGCGCAGTATTTT
.	TRBD2	TRBV5-1	TRBJ2-7	CASSSAQLAGGSYEQYF	TGCGCCAGCAGCTCCGCCCAACTAGCGGGAGGATCCTACGAGCAGTACTTC
.	.	TRBV19	TRBJ1-5	CASSIGYRNNQPQHF	TGTGCCAGTAGTATAGGATACAGAAACAATCAGCCCCAGCATTTT
.	TRBD1	TRBV28	TRBJ2-7	CASRTGFGAEQYF	TGTGCCAGCAGGACAGGGTTTGGTGCCGAGCAGTACTTC
.	.	TRBV18	TRBJ2-6	CASSPLSPGNSGANVLTF	TGTGCCAGCTCACCACTTTCGCCGGGGAACTCTGGGGCCAACGTCCTGACTTTC
.	.	TRBV18	TRBJ1-3	CASSPTTDTGNTIYF	TGTGCCAGCTCACCAACAACAGATACTGGAAACACCATATATTTT
once	TRBD2	TRBV7-9	TRBJ2-5	CASSPRTRKEETQYF	TGTGCCAGCAGCCCCCGGACTAGAAAGGAAGAGACCCAGTACTTC
many	TRBD2	TRBV2	TRBJ2-7	CASSGSGTSVSYEQYF	TGTGCCAGCAGTGGCTCCGGGACTAGCGTCTCCTACGAGCAGTACTTC
medium-sized	.	TRBV20-1	TRBJ1-2	CSASRQVSYTF	TGCAGTGCCTCAAGACAGGTCTCCTACACCTTC
.	TRBD2	TRBV9	TRBJ2-1	CASSVVIGSGVNEQFF	TGTGCCAGCAGCGTCGTGATCGGGAGCGGGGTTAATGAGCAGTTCTTC
.	TRBD2	TRBV7-2	TRBJ2-1	CASSLEGAGAPYNEQFF	TGTGCCAGCAGCTTAGAAGGAGCGGGAGCTCCCTACAATGAGCAGTTCTTC
.	.	TRBV28	TRBJ2-1	CASSFHRGLSYNEQFF	TGTGCCAGCAGTTTTCATAGGGGTCTCTCCTACAATGAGCAGTTCTTC
.	.	TRBV4-2	TRBJ1-4	CASSPWTDNEKLFF	TGTGCCAGCAGCCCGTGGACAGATAATGAAAAACTGTTTTTT
.	TRBD1	TRBV6-6	TRBJ1-4	CASTTGQGGEKLFF	TGTGCCAGCACCACGGGACAGGGGGGTGAAAAACTGTTTTTT
.	.	TRBV29-1	TRBJ2-7	CSVAGDFYEQYF	TGCAGCGTTGCCGGAGATTTCTACGAGCAGTACTTC
.	.	TRBV10-3	TRBJ2-5	CAISEGGAESETQYF	TGTGCCATCAGTGAAGGTGGTGCTGAGTCGGAGACCCAGTACTTC
many	.	TRBV5-1	TRBJ2-4	CASSLIGSENIQYF	TGCGCCAGCAGCTTGATCGGCAGCGAAAACATTCAGTACTTC
.	.	TRBV5-4	TRBJ2-3	CASSLLPGKDSTDTQYF	TGTGCCAGCAGCTTGCTCCCAGGGAAGGATAGCACAGATACGCAGTATTTT
.	.	TRBV9	TRBJ2-5	CASSRGREETQYF	TGTGCCAGCAGCCGGGGAAGGGAGGAGACCCAGTACTTC
.	TRBD1	TRBV28	TRBJ2-7	CASTPLGDRGRHEQYF	TGTGCCAGCACGCCCTTGGGGGACAGGGGGCGACACGAGCAGTACTTC
few	.	TRBV25-1	TRBJ2-2	CASSVPGDGTGELFF	TGTGCCAGCAGTGTGCCAGGGGATGGCACCGGGGAGCTGTTTTTT
.	.	TRBV11-3	TRBJ2-1	CASSLVSSNEQFF	TGTGCCAGCAGCTTAGTTAGTAGCAATGAGCAGTTCTTC
.	TRBD2	TRBV14	TRBJ2-5	CASSRYSGSGLETQYF	TGTGCCAGCAGCAGATATAGCGGGAGCGGATTAGAGACCCAGTACTTC
.	.	TRBV28	TRBJ2-1	CASTLPGTVPYNEQFF	TGTGCCAGCACCCTCCCCGGGACTGTCCCCTACAATGAGCAGTTCTTC
many	.	TRBV7-9	TRBJ1-1	CASGQGLNTEAFF	TGTGCCAGCGGGCAGGGTCTGAACACTGAAGCTTTCTTT